This T cell receptor beta chain comes out of a study of cytomegalovirus exposure and HLA in healthy donors. Generated by immunoSEQ multiplex PCR, the TCRdb table keeps only in-frame clones and is missing some. The sample includes around 63,000 clones, around 90% seen only once; the top ten take 0.95% to 1.5%. V was clipped by 6 bases and J by 4 bases, with 17 bases between them. CDR1 is MNHNS and CDR2 is SASEGT in the germline V gene. This CDR3 region has 15 residues. Concerning this clone itself: Its antigen is undetermined.

Study-level findings and limits: The tendency of first-cohort TCR clusters to co-occur in the roughly 110 validation repertoires emerged from a later analysis.

The V and J genes are TRBV6-1 and TRBJ2-3, with a tentative D call TRBD2 (6 bases). What was sequenced was PBMCs. The sequence came from a woman aged 18-30 years in good health and CMV-seronegative. CDR3 nucleotide sequence: TGTGCCAGCAGGGAATTAGCGCGGGGACCAGATACGCAGTATTTT. It yields the protein CASRELARGPDTQYF.